One sample yielded the 27 T cell receptor beta chains listed below, sequenced in a study of cytomegalovirus exposure and HLA in healthy donors. The PCR employed 60 Vbeta primers together with 13 Jbeta primers. The protocol was immunoSEQ multiplex PCR, while the TCRdb copy is restricted to in-frame clones and leaves out a portion. The repertoire holds roughly 74,000 clones, with around 76% as singletons. Sequencing was performed on PBMCs. All receptors derive from a man between 40 and 49 years old in good health and CMV-seronegative.

The V gene is TRBV9, the J gene TRBJ2-5, with D possibly TRBD1 on 6 matching bases. Germline CDR1 and CDR2: SGDLS and YYNGEE. Trimming stripped 0 bases from V and 9 bases from J, with 21 bases between. The CDR3 has 16 amino acids. CDR3 in amino acids: CASSVEAGVTPRAQYF. The DNA for the CDR3 is TGTGCCAGCAGCGTAGAGGCAGGGGTCACCCCCCGGGCCCAGTACTTC.

The V gene is TRBV19, the J gene TRBJ2-7, with TRBD2 matching 10 bases. V dropped 3 bases and J dropped 3; count of bases not matched to a gene: 2. Germline CDR1 reads LNHDA; CDR2 reads SQIVND (reference sequence). The CDR3 contains 14 residues. The CDR3 loop is CASSISGRLYEQYF. The CDR3 nucleotides are TGTGCCAGTAGTATTAGCGGGAGGCTCTACGAGCAGTACTTC. The full variable domain, rest sourced from reference TRBV19 and TRBJ2-7, is DGGITQSPKYLFRKEGQNVTLSCEQNLNHDAMYWYRQDPGQGLRLIYYSQIVNDFQKGDIAEGYSVSREKKESFPLTVTSAQKNPTAFYLCASSISGRLYEQYFGPGTRLTVT.

This chain links TRBV10-3 with TRBJ1-2; 7 nucleotides line up with TRBD1. The V gene end was trimmed by 11 bases and the J gene end by 3 bases; junction bases not matched to a gene: 6. Per the germline V gene, CDR1 is ENHRY and CDR2 is SYGVKD. This CDR3 is 12 amino acids long. CDR3 in amino acids: CAVKGQHYGYTF. The DNA for the CDR3 is TGTGCCGTAAAGGGACAGCACTATGGCTACACCTTC.

The chain carries TRBV7-8 and TRBJ1-5; weak D call: TRBD1 (6 bases). Trimming cost V 0 bases and J 6 bases, with 18 bases left between them. CDR1 is SGHVS, CDR2 FQNEAQ, per germline. The CDR3 contains 17 residues. CDR3 nucleotide sequence: TGTGCCAGCAGCTTAGCCCTTGGTGGCAGGGGCGGTCAGCCCCAGCATTTT. Its translation is CASSLALGGRGGQPQHF. The variable domain in full, with the rest retrieved from reference TRBV7-8 and TRBJ1-5, is GAGVSQSPRYKVAKRGQDVALRCDPISGHVSLFWYQQALGQGPEFLTYFQNEAQLDKSGLPSDRFFAERPEGSVSTLKIQRTQQEDSAVYLCASSLALGGRGGQPQHFGDGTRLSIL.

The chain combines TRBV18 with TRBJ2-5; 9 positions match TRBD1. Near its end, the DNA agrees better with TRBJ2-7, so the J call may be wrong. Germline assignment: CDR1 KGHSH and CDR2 LQKENI. This CDR3 spans 15 amino acids. The CDR3 is CASSPPGTGFNEQYF. The CDR3 nucleotides are TGTGCCAGCTCACCTCCCGGGACAGGGTTCAACGAGCAGTACTTC.

This clone was seen more than once but under ten times. This chain uses TRBV6-5 with TRBJ2-1; TRBD2 agrees at 15 bases. The ends lost 2 bases at V and 7 bases at J; junction bases unmatched: 3. Germline V gene sequence: CDR1 MNHEY, CDR2 SVGAGI. This CDR3 is built from 16 residues. DNA of the CDR3: TGTGCCAGCAGTTACGGAGGGACTAGCGGGAGGAATGAGCAGTTCTTC. This codes for CASSYGGTSGRNEQFF.

By proportion, this clone is medium-sized (0.01 to 0.1%). This chain connects TRBV28 to TRBJ1-4; D is ambiguous. This CDR3 contains 12 residues. Germline loops: CDR1 MDHEN, CDR2 SYDVKM. V was cut by 1 base and J by 7 bases, with 4 bases left in between. The CDR3 DNA follows: TGTGCCAGCAGTTTATCCTTTGAAAAACTGTTTTTT. Its protein is CASSLSFEKLFF.

The chain has TRBV5-1 and TRBJ2-3, with D hard to call. In germline, CDR1 is SGHRS, CDR2 YFSETQ. V was shortened by 5 bases and J by 6 bases, with 13 bases between the two germline ends. The CDR3 runs to 13 residues. CDR3 region: CASRPNPRDTQYF. Written as DNA, the CDR3 is TGCGCCAGCAGACCAAACCCCAGGGATACGCAGTATTTT.

V gene TRBV5-1 combines with J gene TRBJ2-6; D ambiguous. Trimming took off 6 bases at V and 0 bases at J, with 4 bases between the two ends. This CDR3 is built from 13 residues. Germline V gene sequence: CDR1 SGHRS, CDR2 YFSETQ. The CDR3 DNA follows: TGCGCCAGCACCAGCTCTGGGGCCAACGTCCTGACTTTC. Translating gives CASTSSGANVLTF.

The V and J genes are TRBV15 and TRBJ2-7; 9 nucleotides agree with TRBD2. The CDR3 consists of 14 residues. The V gene end was trimmed by 4 bases and the J gene end by 6 bases; junction bases not matched to a gene: 7. Germline V gives CDR1 LNHNV, CDR2 YYDKDF (reference sequence). The CDR3 bases are TGTGCCACCAGCATTGCGGGAGGGCTTGCCGAGCAGTACTTC. Encoded protein: CATSIAGGLAEQYF.

The genes are TRBV4-1 and TRBJ1-6; no clear D gene. Germline V lookup: CDR1 MGHRA, CDR2 YSYEKL. The V gene lost 0 bases and the J gene lost 10 bases, with 16 bases spanning the gap. The CDR3 is 16 residues long. DNA of the CDR3: TGCGCCAGCAGCCAAGACCCGAATGGGTTTAGCTCACCCCTCCACTTT. It encodes CASSQDPNGFSSPLHF.

The chain combines TRBV25-1 with TRBJ2-1; TRBD2 aligns across 15 bases. Germline CDR1 MGHDK, CDR2 SYGVNS. Trimming at V came to 7 bases and at J to 1 base, leaving 8 bases not matched to a gene. The CDR3 is made up of 18 amino acids. The CDR3, as DNA: TGTGCCAGCAAAAGGACTAGCGGGAGGGGGAAATCCTACAATGAGCAGTTCTTC. Translation: CASKRTSGRGKSYNEQFF.

The chain uses TRBV28 and TRBJ2-1; possible D gene TRBD2, 5 bases. Germline assignment: CDR1 MDHEN and CDR2 SYDVKM. CDR3 length equals 15 residues. Trimming removed 2 bases from V and 0 bases from J, with 8 bases in between. This chain's CDR3 is CASSLRGSSYNEQFF. The CDR3 DNA sequence: TGTGCCAGCAGTTTACGGGGTTCCTCCTACAATGAGCAGTTCTTC.

The chain combines TRBV10-3 with TRBJ2-1; D call uncertain. Trimming cost V 0 bases and J 6 bases, with 9 bases left between them. The germline gives CDR1 ENHRY, CDR2 SYGVKD. This CDR3 region has 14 residues. CDR3 DNA sequence: TGTGCCATCAGTGAGTCCTCCTCGGGCAATGAGCAGTTCTTC. Translating it yields CAISESSSGNEQFF.

This chain uses TRBV25-1 with TRBJ2-7, with 10 positions matching TRBD1. This CDR3 has 17 amino acids. V was pared by 6 bases and J by 6 bases, with 17 bases of the junction left unmatched. Per the germline V gene, CDR1 is MGHDK and CDR2 is SYGVNS. The CDR3 DNA follows: TGTGCCAGCAGCCCCCCGAGACAGGGGGCGAAATCTAGCGAGCAGTACTTC. This sequence encodes CASSPPRQGAKSSEQYF.

The chain has TRBV7-3 and TRBJ2-3; D is perhaps TRBD2 (6 bases). The CDR3 has 16 residues. Germline V lookup: CDR1 SGHTA, CDR2 FQGTGA. V gave up 1 base and J gave up 1 base, with 12 bases separating them. The DNA of the CDR3 is TGTGCCAGCAGCTTAAACGGGGGTGGTGGCACAGATACGCAGTATTTT. This translates into CASSLNGGGGTDTQYF. The full variable domain, rest sourced from reference TRBV7-3 and TRBJ2-3, is GAGVSQTPSNKVTEKGKYVELRCDPISGHTALYWYRQSLGQGPEFLIYFQGTGAADDSGLPNDRFFAVRPEGSVSTLKIQRTERGDSAVYLCASSLNGGGGTDTQYFGPGTRLTVL.

CDR3 loop: CASSESWGTGREQYF. The CDR3 DNA reads TGTGCCAGCAGTGAAAGCTGGGGGACAGGGCGGGAGCAGTACTTC. V and J are TRBV6-1 and TRBJ2-7, with 9 bases lining up with TRBD1. CDR3 length equals 15 residues. J gave up 7 bases and V 2 bases, and 9 bases lay outside the gene matches. Per germline, CDR1 MNHNS and CDR2 SASEGT.

This rearrangement joins TRBV11-1 to TRBJ1-1, with D unclear. V was trimmed by 2 bases and J by 3 bases, leaving 4 bases between them. Germline V gene sequence: CDR1 SGHAT, CDR2 FQDESV (reference sequence). The CDR3 has 12 amino acids. The CDR3 loop reads CASSLSYTEAFF. DNA for the CDR3: TGTGCCAGCAGCTTATCCTACACTGAAGCTTTCTTT.

The genes are TRBV21-1 and TRBJ2-1; no DNA check was done on the table's D call, TRBD2. TRBV21-1 counts as a pseudogene. This CDR3 has 15 residues. CDR3 DNA sequence: TGTGCCAGCACGGGACTAGCGGAGACCTACAATGAGCAGTTCTTC. Its translation is CASTGLAETYNEQFF.

The V and J genes are TRBV7-9 and TRBJ2-5, with 8 bases aligning to TRBD2. CDR1 is SEHNR and CDR2 is FQNEAQ in the germline V gene (reference sequence). This CDR3 is 17 amino acids long. After removal of 5 bases from V and 4 bases from J, the junction contained 15 bases not matched to a gene. Here the CDR3 DNA reads TGTGCCAGCAGCCCCCTTAGACTAGCGCTAGGGGGAGAGACCCAGTACTTC. Protein product: CASSPLRLALGGETQYF.

The chain links TRBV5-1 to TRBJ2-7, with 9 bases that match TRBD1. Germline CDR1 reads SGHRS; CDR2 reads YFSETQ. This CDR3 has 14 residues. The ends lost 7 bases at V and 2 bases at J; junction bases unmatched: 7. In DNA, the CDR3 is TGCGCCAGCGCCCCGGGACAGGGCGCCTACGAGCAGTACTTC. The encoded protein is CASAPGQGAYEQYF.

The chain links TRBV13 to TRBJ2-2; D call uncertain. The CDR3 loop spans 14 amino acids. Trimming stripped 0 bases from V and 1 base from J, with 3 bases between. Germline V lookup: CDR1 PRHDT, CDR2 FYEKMQ (reference sequence). The CDR3 bases are TGTGCCAGCAGCTTAGGCCGGAACACCGGGGAGCTGTTTTTT. It encodes CASSLGRNTGELFF. Based on the CDR3 plus reference TRBV13 and TRBJ2-2, the full variable domain is AAGVIQSPRHLIKEKRETATLKCYPIPRHDTVYWYQQGPGQDPQFLISFYEKMQSDKGSIPDRFSAQQFSDYHSELNMSSLELGDSALYFCASSLGRNTGELFFGEGSRLTVL.

CDR3 sequence: CASTNQMRGSGNTIYF. CDR3 bases: TGTGCCAGCACCAACCAAATGCGGGGGAGTGGAAACACCATATATTTT. The chain carries TRBV4-2 and TRBJ1-3; TRBD1 might be the D (5 bases). Between the trimmed V and J ends, which lost 7 bases and 3 bases, there was a span of 19 bases. Germline lookup yields CDR1 LGHNA and CDR2 YNFKEQ. This CDR3 has 16 amino acids.

The chain combines TRBV5-5 with TRBJ2-2, with 8 bases that match TRBD1. V lost 3 bases and J lost 0; bases outside the gene matches: 4. This CDR3 has 16 residues. Germline V CDR1 and CDR2: SGHKS, YYEKEE (reference sequence). This chain's CDR3 is CASSSNRGTNTGELFF. For the CDR3, the DNA is TGTGCCAGCAGCTCAAACAGGGGGACGAACACCGGGGAGCTGTTTTTT. Filled out from reference TRBV5-5 and TRBJ2-2, the complete variable domain reads DAGVTQSPTHLIKTRGQQVTLRCSPISGHKSVSWYQQVLGQGPQFIFQYYEKEERGRGNFPDRFSARQFPNYSSELNVNALLLGDSALYLCASSSNRGTNTGELFFGEGSRLTVL.

The chain combines TRBV20-1 with TRBJ2-7; no clear D gene. Looked up from germline, CDR1 is DFQATT and CDR2 is SNEGSKA (reference sequence). The germline V and J ends were trimmed by 7 bases and 6 bases, with 13 bases remaining between them. The CDR3 has 11 residues. The CDR3 protein is CSGQRAGEQYF. The DNA for the CDR3 is TGCAGTGGCCAAAGAGCCGGCGAGCAGTACTTC.

J is TRBJ2-5 and V is TRBV28, with unresolved D. The DNA matches TRBJ2-7 better at its end, which makes the J call doubtful. This CDR3 region has 14 residues. From germline, CDR1 is MDHEN and CDR2 SYDVKM. CDR3 in DNA: TGTGCCAGCAGCTCGATAGCCTTTGACTACGAGCAGTACTTC. Protein sequence: CASSSIAFDYEQYF.

J is TRBJ1-1 and V is TRBV5-1; 7 bases fit TRBD1. The CDR3 length is 16 residues. Per the germline V gene, CDR1 is SGHRS and CDR2 is YFSETQ. Trimming cost V 0 bases and J 3 bases; bases outside gene matches: 8. In DNA form, the CDR3 reads TGCGCCAGCAGCTTGGGGACAGGAGGGACCTACACTGAAGCTTTCTTT. It specifies CASSLGTGGTYTEAFF.